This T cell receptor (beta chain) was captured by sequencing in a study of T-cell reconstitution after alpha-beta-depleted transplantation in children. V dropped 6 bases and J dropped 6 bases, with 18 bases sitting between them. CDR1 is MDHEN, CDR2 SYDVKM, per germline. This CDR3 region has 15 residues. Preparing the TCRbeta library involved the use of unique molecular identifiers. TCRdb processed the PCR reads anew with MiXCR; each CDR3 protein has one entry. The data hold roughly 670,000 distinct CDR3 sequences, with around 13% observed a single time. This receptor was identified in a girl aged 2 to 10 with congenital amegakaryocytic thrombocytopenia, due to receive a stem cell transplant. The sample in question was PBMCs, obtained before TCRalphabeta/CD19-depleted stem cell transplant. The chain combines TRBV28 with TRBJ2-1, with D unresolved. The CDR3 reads CASRIWTDTFNEQFF. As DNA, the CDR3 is TGTGCCAGCAGGATTTGGACGGATACTTTCAATGAGCAGTTCTTC.